The entry below describes one T cell receptor beta chain. The antigen is unknown. The sample belongs to a study of cytomegalovirus exposure and HLA in healthy donors. Both 60 Vbeta primers and 13 Jbeta primers went into the PCR. Method: immunoSEQ multiplex PCR; TCRdb's copy keeps in-frame clones and lacks some. The table includes about 190,000 clones, roughly 74% detected once. Points from the study as a whole: Among the sequence variants, a highly shared cluster was likely an artifact of sequencing. An analysis done earlier found most TCR beta V segments productive about 87% or about 30% of the time.

Losses at the gene ends were 5 bases for V and 4 bases for J; bases not matched to a gene: 10. The CDR3 extends over 15 amino acids. The germline CDR1 and CDR2 sequences are SGHTA and FQGTGA. This sequence was found in a woman in her twenties or thirties in good health and CMV-seronegative. Sequenced input: PBMCs. This chain uses TRBV7-3 with TRBJ1-2, with 7 nucleotides matching TRBD1. The CDR3 DNA reads TGTGCCAGCAGCCTGGGGACCGGGACAGCCTATGGCTACACCTTC. Translation: CASSLGTGTAYGYTF.